These 8 T cell receptor beta chains were all obtained from the same sample, sequenced in a study of blood T cell repertoires in COVID-19. Sequencing was performed with immunoSEQ multiplex PCR; in TCRdb, only in-frame clones are kept and a portion is missing. The sample holds about 380,000 clones; roughly 90% are singletons and the top ten take about 7%. Sequencing input: peripheral blood. The receptors stem from a young man with active or convalescent COVID-19.

The chain links TRBV5-6 to TRBJ1-2; D is uncertain. CDR1 is SGHDT, CDR2 YYEEEE, per germline. CDR3 length: 14 residues. V was trimmed by 1 base and J by 4 bases, leaving 11 bases between them. CDR3 bases: TGTGCCAGCAGCTTGTTTCTCGAGGGCTATGGCTACACCTTC. Protein product: CASSLFLEGYGYTF.

J is TRBJ2-7 and V is TRBV29-1; D is ambiguous. V lost 7 bases and J lost 2, with 9 bases in between. CDR3 size: 11 residues. Germline CDR1 SQVTM, CDR2 ANQGSEA. For the CDR3, the DNA is TGCAGCGCCTTCTCGGCCTACGAGCAGTACTTC. This encodes CSAFSAYEQYF.

The chain is built from TRBV27 and TRBJ2-7, with 8 bases aligning to TRBD2. Germline CDR1 is MNHEY and CDR2 is SMNVEV (reference sequence). The V gene end was trimmed by 2 bases and the J gene end by 4 bases; junction bases not matched to a gene: 7. This CDR3 comprises 15 residues. CDR3 DNA: TGTGCCAGCAGTTTAGTAGGGACTAGAGAGTACGAGCAGTACTTC. Its translation: CASSLVGTREYEQYF.

This rearrangement joins TRBV28 to TRBJ1-1, with a weak D call TRBD1 (5 bases). Germline V gene data show CDR1 as MDHEN and CDR2 as SYDVKM. The germline V and J ends were trimmed by 7 bases and 8 bases, with 17 bases remaining between them. This CDR3 is 13 amino acids long. For the CDR3, the DNA is TGTGCCAGCACCTCCCGGTGGGACTACGAAGCTTTCTTT. It yields the protein CASTSRWDYEAFF. The full variable domain, with the rest looked up from reference TRBV28 and TRBJ1-1, is DVKVTQSSRYLVKRTGEKVFLECVQDMDHENMFWYRQDPGLGLRLIYFSYDVKMKEKGDIPEGYSVSREKKERFSLILESASTNQTSMYLCASTSRWDYEAFFGQGTRLTVV.

This clone has only a few counts. The V gene is TRBV5-5, the J gene TRBJ1-5, with D perhaps matching TRBD1 (5 bases). Trimming removed 5 bases at V and 5 bases at J, with 17 bases between. CDR3 length equals 15 residues. The germline V gene encodes CDR1 SGHKS and CDR2 YYEKEE (reference sequence). CDR3 sequence reads: CASSDRAGWDQPQHF. CDR3 bases: TGTGCCAGCAGTGACCGGGCAGGGTGGGATCAGCCCCAGCATTTT. Based on the CDR3 plus reference TRBV5-5 and TRBJ1-5, the full variable domain is DAGVTQSPTHLIKTRGQQVTLRCSPISGHKSVSWYQQVLGQGPQFIFQYYEKEERGRGNFPDRFSARQFPNYSSELNVNALLLGDSALYLCASSDRAGWDQPQHFGDGTRLSIL.

This clone was counted a few times. This rearrangement joins TRBV7-9 to TRBJ1-3, with 9 bases aligning to TRBD1. CDR3 length equals 17 residues. The V gene's germline CDR1 is SEHNR and CDR2 FQNEAQ (reference sequence). J lost 2 bases, V lost 5 bases, and 10 bases had no gene match. CDR3 loop: CASSTRTGERPGNTIYF. DNA for the CDR3: TGTGCCAGCAGCACGCGGACAGGGGAGAGGCCTGGAAACACCATATATTTT.

The chain links TRBV9 to TRBJ2-2; D may be TRBD1 (5 bases). Trimming shortened V by 4 bases and J by 2 bases, and 12 bases separated the two germline ends. Germline V lookup: CDR1 SGDLS, CDR2 YYNGEE. This CDR3 spans 15 amino acids. CDR3 DNA: TGTGCCAGCAGCTCTCATGGGGCTAACACCGGGGAGCTGTTTTTT. It translates to CASSSHGANTGELFF. The complete variable domain, with remaining parts taken from reference TRBV9 and TRBJ2-2, reads DSGVTQTPKHLITATGQRVTLRCSPRSGDLSVYWYQQSLDQGLQFLIQYYNGEERAKGNILERFSAQQFPDLHSELNLSSLELGDSALYFCASSSHGANTGELFFGEGSRLTVL.

The chain is built from TRBV5-1 and TRBJ2-3; 8 bases agree with TRBD1. J lost 2 bases, V lost 4 bases, and 3 bases had no gene match. The CDR3 loop spans 14 amino acids. Germline V lookup: CDR1 SGHRS, CDR2 YFSETQ. The CDR3: CASSRDRTTDTQYF. CDR3 bases: TGCGCCAGCAGCAGGGACAGGACCACAGATACGCAGTATTTT. The complete variable domain, with remaining parts taken from reference TRBV5-1 and TRBJ2-3, reads KAGVTQTPRYLIKTRGQQVTLSCSPISGHRSVSWYQQTPGQGLQFLFEYFSETQRNKGNFPGRFSGRQFSNSRSEMNVSTLELGDSALYLCASSRDRTTDTQYFGPGTRLTVL.